This T cell receptor beta chain was documented in a study of beta chain features in type 1 diabetes. General study findings and limits: All four CD4+ subsets from Type 1 diabetes patients carried moderately but significantly shorter TCRB CDR3s.

The sequenced template was cDNA made from the entire isolated RNA. TCRdb keeps only in-frame clones here, not all; method: immunoSEQ multiplex PCR. The profile shows under 300,000 clones, about a sixth of them singletons. This clone appeared a few times. Its antigen is still unknown. CDR1 is SQVTM and CDR2 is ANQGSEA in the germline V gene. The CDR3 has 14 residues. Trimming left V 6 bases short and J 2 bases short, with 14 bases between. Sequencing was carried out using naive CD4+ T cells from blood. The clonotype originates from a man aged 25-45 years with type 1 diabetes. V is TRBV29-1 and J is TRBJ2-1, with D possibly being TRBD2 (5 bases). The DNA of the CDR3 is TGCAGCGTCCCCCATCCGGGGACCTACAATGAGCAGTTCTTC. As protein: CSVPHPGTYNEQFF.